This T cell receptor beta chain stems from a study of T cells in Graves' hyperthyroidism and ophthalmopathy. Amplification targeted TCR beta CDR3 regions from RNA transcripts. Primed by the HTBI set, a first-round RT-PCR was run on the TCR CDR3. TCRdb processed the multiplex PCR reads anew with MiXCR; each CDR3 protein has one entry. This table has around 300,000 distinct CDR3 sequences, about 25% appearing once. Patients showing uncontrolled infection, other autoimmune disease, pregnancy or lactation were ineligible. V was pared by 2 bases and J by 0 bases, with 14 bases of the junction left unmatched. Germline loops: CDR1 SGHAT, CDR2 FQDESV (reference sequence). The CDR3 consists of 19 residues.

The V call is TRBV11-1, the J call TRBJ1-1, with 8 bases that match TRBD1. This TCR derives from a man aged 35 to 55 with Graves' hyperthyroidism that later progressed to Graves' ophthalmopathy. Sequencing was done on a sample of blood. The CDR3 DNA sequence: TGTGCCAGCAGCTTACTATCCGGGACAGGATTCACCATGAACACTGAAGCTTTCTTT. This gives the protein CASSLLSGTGFTMNTEAFF.